This T cell receptor (beta chain) was documented in a study of blood T cell repertoires in COVID-19. Across the whole study: There were acute and convalescent COVID-19 samples, and they came from the United States, Italy and Spain.

Clones were read by immunoSEQ multiplex PCR, and TCRdb kept only the in-frame ones, dropping some. The sample lists about 140,000 clones, 85% to 90% seen once, with approximately 11% in the top ten. CDR3 length equals 17 residues. Trimming pared 5 bases from V and 1 base from J, leaving 23 bases between. Per the germline V gene, CDR1 is SQVTM and CDR2 is ANQGSEA. The sequence derives from a woman older than 75 with acute or convalescent COVID-19. J is TRBJ1-1 and V is TRBV29-1; D is unresolved. Source material: peripheral blood. The CDR3, as DNA: TGCAGCGTTATCGGAGGGAGGCGGAGGCGAGGGAACACTGAAGCTTTCTTT. Residues: CSVIGGRRRRGNTEAFF.